Listed below are T cell receptor beta chains from one sample, sequenced in a study of OX40 agonist ivuxolimab in advanced cancers. The data were produced by immunoSEQ multiplex PCR, yet TCRdb's version contains in-frame clones alone and is incomplete. Of 65,000 to 95,000 clones listed, approximately 88% are singletons. Specimen: CD4+ or CD8+ T cells sorted from blood, collected in a trial of the OX40 agonist ivuxolimab. All receptors come from an adult with an advanced solid tumor such as melanoma, head and neck, liver or kidney cancer. The CDR3 runs from the conserved cysteine through the conserved F or W. A D gene is named only where the DNA matches it firmly. Expanded clones get a size class; other rows say once, few or many, or leave the size out.

>TRBJ2-3|.|TRBV19|.
CASKEDIRGDTQYF
TGTGCCAGTAAGGAGGACATTCGGGGAGATACGCAGTATTTT
>TRBJ1-1|.|TRBV5-4|TRBD1
CASRWTGGMNTEAFF
TGTGCCAGCAGATGGACAGGTGGGATGAACACTGAAGCTTTCTTT
>TRBJ1-1|.|TRBV19|.
CASSIDGVGARNTEAFF
TGTGCCAGTAGTATAGACGGGGTCGGAGCTCGGAATACTGAAGCTTTCTTT
>TRBJ2-5|.|TRBV7-2|TRBD2
CASSPGGLAGGLETQYF
TGTGCCAGCAGCCCGGGGGGGCTAGCGGGGGGGCTGGAGACCCAGTACTTC
>TRBJ2-7|.|TRBV19|.
CASSRGLAYEQYF
TGTGCCAGTAGCCGGGGACTGGCCTACGAGCAGTACTTC
>TRBJ2-1|.|TRBV11-2|TRBD2
CASMLLAGGYNEQFF
TGTGCCAGCATGCTGCTAGCGGGAGGCTACAATGAGCAGTTCTTC
>TRBJ2-7|.|TRBV9|.
CASSAYDRSSYEQYF
TGTGCCAGCAGCGCCTATGACAGGAGCTCCTACGAGCAGTACTTC
>TRBJ1-4|once|TRBV7-2|.
CASSPVPGRVEKLFF
TGTGCCAGCAGCCCCGTACCGGGACGGGTTGAAAAACTGTTTTTT
>TRBJ2-5|.|TRBV15|.
CATSRDVAIPTETQYF
TGTGCCACCAGCAGAGATGTGGCCATCCCTACCGAGACCCAGTACTTC
>TRBJ2-7|.|TRBV4-1|.
CASSQGLGVGFEQYF
TGCGCCAGCAGCCAAGGGCTCGGGGTCGGGTTCGAGCAGTACTTC
>TRBJ1-4|once|TRBV11-2|.
CASSVGVATNEKLFF
TGTGCCAGCAGCGTAGGAGTTGCAACTAATGAAAAACTGTTTTTT
>TRBJ2-3|.|TRBV4-2|.
CASSRQPEAVGDTQYF
TGTGCCAGCAGCCGGCAACCTGAAGCGGTGGGAGATACGCAGTATTTT
>TRBJ1-1|.|TRBV18|.
CASSPKGIGMDTEAFF
TGTGCCAGCTCACCAAAGGGGATAGGTATGGACACTGAAGCTTTCTTT
>TRBJ2-7|.|TRBV13|TRBD1
CASSSDRIEGAYEQYF
TGTGCCAGCAGCTCGGACAGGATCGAAGGGGCCTACGAGCAGTACTTC
>TRBJ2-2|.|TRBV6-4|.
CASDLRGPNTGELFF
TGTGCCAGCGACTTAAGGGGCCCGAACACCGGGGAGCTGTTTTTT
>TRBJ2-2|.|TRBV6-1|TRBD2
CASSARSGGRNTGELFF
TGTGCCAGCAGTGCACGGAGCGGGGGGAGGAACACCGGGGAGCTGTTTTTT
>TRBJ1-1|.|TRBV7-2|.
CASSPGLNTEAFF
TGTGCCAGCAGCCCGGGATTGAACACTGAAGCTTTCTTT
>TRBJ1-4|once|TRBV7-9|TRBD1
CASSGQGSRWEKLFF
TGTGCCAGCAGCGGACAGGGATCGCGGTGGGAAAAACTGTTTTTT
>TRBJ2-5|.|TRBV7-2|TRBD2
CASSFQRGAETQYF
TGTGCCAGCAGCTTTCAGCGGGGGGCGGAGACCCAGTACTTC
>TRBJ2-7|.|TRBV7-9|.
CASSRPRGRNSYEQYF
TGTGCCAGCAGCAGACCCAGGGGCCGTAACTCCTACGAGCAGTACTTC
>TRBJ1-2|.|TRBV4-1|.
CASSQGNYGYTF
TGCGCCAGCAGCCAAGGGAACTATGGCTACACCTTC
>TRBJ1-5|.|TRBV6-4|.
CASSIDGNNQPQHF
TGTGCCAGCAGTATCGACGGGAACAATCAGCCCCAGCATTTT
>TRBJ2-5|.|TRBV15|.
CATSRARRAQETQYF
TGTGCCACCAGCAGAGCCCGCAGGGCCCAAGAGACCCAGTACTTC
>TRBJ2-3|.|TRBV6-5|.
CASSYSIRQGTDTQYF
TGTGCCAGCAGTTACTCGATAAGGCAGGGGACAGATACGCAGTATTTT
>TRBJ1-1|.|TRBV19|.
CASSTGQMNTEAFF
TGTGCCAGTAGTACCGGACAGATGAACACTGAAGCTTTCTTT
>TRBJ2-1|few|TRBV27|TRBD2
CASSLRPTGTRSYEQFF
TGTGCCAGCAGTTTACGGCCAACCGGGACTAGGAGTTATGAGCAGTTCTTC
>TRBJ2-5|once|TRBV11-2|TRBD2
CASSLDLRSGGAQETQYF
TGTGCCAGCAGCTTAGATCTGCGAAGCGGGGGGGCACAAGAGACCCAGTACTTC
>TRBJ2-7|.|TRBV28|.
CASSPGGTGMPYEQYF
TGTGCCAGCAGTCCGGGTGGGACGGGGATGCCCTACGAGCAGTACTTC
>TRBJ2-3|.|TRBV7-8|.
CASRFDVFRTDTQYF
TGTGCCAGCAGATTTGATGTATTTCGCACAGATACGCAGTATTTT
>TRBJ1-2|.|TRBV5-6|.
CASSRKAFYGYTF
TGTGCCAGCTCCCGAAAGGCATTCTATGGCTACACCTTC
>TRBJ2-1|.|TRBV28|TRBD1
CASMSRDRGYNEQFF
TGTGCCAGCATGAGCCGGGACAGGGGGTACAATGAGCAGTTCTTC
>TRBJ1-3|.|TRBV11-2|.
CASSPWGRGNTIYF
TGTGCCAGCAGCCCCTGGGGCAGAGGAAACACCATATATTTT
>TRBJ2-1|.|TRBV2|TRBD2
CASSAGLAGYNEQFF
TGTGCCAGCAGCGCGGGACTAGCGGGGTACAATGAGCAGTTCTTC
>TRBJ2-3|.|TRBV2|TRBD1
CASSRQGGYTDTQYF
TGTGCCAGCAGCCGACAGGGGGGATACACAGATACGCAGTATTTT
>TRBJ1-1|.|TRBV29-1|.
CSVVRGYTEAFF
TGCAGCGTTGTAAGGGGTTACACTGAAGCTTTCTTT
>TRBJ2-7|.|TRBV6-6|TRBD1
CASSGQAYEQYF
TGTGCCAGCAGCGGACAGGCCTACGAGCAGTACTTC
>TRBJ1-3|.|TRBV11-2|.
CASSDRPSPGNTIYF
TGTGCCAGCAGCGATAGGCCATCTCCTGGAAACACCATATATTTT
>TRBJ2-7|few|TRBV10-1|.
CASSDPGHSYEQYF
TGCGCCAGCAGTGACCCGGGTCACTCCTACGAGCAGTACTTC
>TRBJ2-1|once|TRBV29-1|TRBD2
CSALPLAGGRSSYNEQFF
TGCAGCGCTTTACCCCTAGCGGGGGGTCGGAGCTCCTACAATGAGCAGTTCTTC
>TRBJ2-2|.|TRBV28|TRBD1
CASSNGQALTGELFF
TGTGCCAGCAGTAACGGACAGGCCCTCACCGGGGAGCTGTTTTTT
>TRBJ1-2|.|TRBV7-2|.
CASSPGGYGYTF
TGTGCCAGCAGTCCGGGGGGTTATGGCTACACCTTC
>TRBJ1-6|.|TRBV5-1|.
CASSLAQGNSPLHF
TGCGCCAGCAGCTTGGCCCAGGGGAATTCACCCCTCCACTTT
>TRBJ1-1|.|TRBV15|.
CATSRDLTLSTEAFF
TGTGCCACCAGCAGAGATCTTACCCTCTCCACTGAAGCTTTCTTT
>TRBJ1-2|.|TRBV4-1|.
CASSLLVAGPYGYTF
TGCGCCAGCAGCCTGCTCGTGGCGGGGCCCTATGGCTACACCTTC
>TRBJ2-1|.|TRBV9|.
CASSVDYYNEQFF
TGTGCCAGCAGCGTAGACTACTACAATGAGCAGTTCTTC
>TRBJ2-7|.|TRBV6-5|TRBD2
CASSWGLAGNYEQYF
TGTGCCAGCAGTTGGGGACTAGCGGGAAACTACGAGCAGTACTTC
>TRBJ2-3|.|TRBV9|.
CASSVDRSTDTQYF
TGTGCCAGCAGCGTAGACAGAAGCACAGATACGCAGTATTTT